A single sample gave rise to the 21 T cell receptor beta chains below, sequenced in a study of CD8+ T cells in alopecia areata. RNA extraction was followed by reverse transcription into cDNA, which acted as the sequencing template. Profiling relied on immunoSEQ multiplex PCR, and the TCRdb table lists in-frame clones only, not all of them. Observed in the sample are more than 250,000 clones, none of them singletons. Sorting of pooled cutaneous lymph node cells used CD4, CD8alpha, NKG2D, NKG2ACE and other markers. Sequenced: CD4+ T cells sorted from a lymph node. All receptors derive from a C3H/HeJ mouse with alopecia areata. The MHC haplotype recorded for the strain is H2-k.

The sample holds a few counts of this clone. The gene symbols are mouse symbols. The read comes to an end 4 residues before the CDR3 does, leaving the germline J gene to fill in the end. The rearrangement links TRBV31 to TRBJ2-5; weak D call: TRBD1 (6 bases). The V and J ends lost 1 base and 3 bases respectively, with 8 bases between them. The CDR3 covers 13 residues. CDR1 is GKSSPN, CDR2 SITVG, per germline. CDR3 region: CAWSRDNQDTQYF. The CDR3 DNA, read in part, is TGTGCCTGGAGTCGGGACAATCAAGAC.

In regard to this clone: Genes and germline come from the mouse. The observed sequence ends 4 residues before the CDR3 terminus, with the missing tail filled in from the germline J gene. The chain combines TRBV19 with TRBJ2-2; a weak D match, TRBD1 (6 bases). This CDR3 contains 16 residues. CDR1 is FNHDT and CDR2 is SITEND in the germline V gene (reference sequence). V lost 2 bases and J 2 bases, leaving 13 bases between the germline ends. The CDR3 bases that were read are TGTGCCAGCAGTATCCCATCCACAGGGAACACCGGG. Amino acids: CASSIPSTGNTG. The whole CDR3 region reads CASSIPSTGNTGQLYF.

Concerning this clone: Gene names denote mouse genes. The read ends 4 residues before the CDR3 terminus; that terminus is restored from the germline J gene. The rearrangement links TRBV13-2 to TRBJ2-5; 8 bases line up with TRBD2. CDR3 length equals 15 residues. Germline assignment: CDR1 NNHNN and CDR2 SYGAGS (reference sequence). With 3 bases clipped from V and 1 base from J, the junction kept 4 bases outside the gene matches. The CDR3 here is CASGAPTGDQDTQYF. The DNA read from the CDR3 is TGTGCCAGCGGTGCCCCGACTGGGGACCAAGAC.

On this clone: The gene names here belong to mouse. The CDR3 end falls 4 residues outside the read, so it is completed with the germline J gene. The same CDR3 is also encoded by other DNA sequences in this sample. The chain uses TRBV5 and TRBJ2-1; 9 bases agree with TRBD1. Per the germline V gene, CDR1 is LGHNA and CDR2 is YNLKQL (reference sequence). J was trimmed by 3 bases and V by 2 bases; bases with no gene match: 2. This CDR3 comprises 15 residues. The covered CDR3 bases are TGTGCCAGCAGCCAAACAGGGGGCGCCTATGCT. It codes for CASSQTGGAYA. From start to end, the CDR3 is CASSQTGGAYAEQFF.

About this clone itself: Germline and genes here are mouse. The CDR3 end falls 4 residues outside the read, so it is completed with the germline J gene. The chain couples TRBV3 to TRBJ2-5, with D possibly TRBD1 on 6 matching bases. Germline lookup yields CDR1 SNHLY and CDR2 FYNGKV (reference sequence). The CDR3 sequence is 16 residues long. V dropped 2 bases and J dropped 0 bases, with 12 bases sitting between them. The part of the CDR3 DNA that was read is TGTGCCAGCAGCTTAAAGGGACACCCTAACCAAGAC. Translated, it gives CASSLKGHPNQD. In full, the CDR3 is CASSLKGHPNQDTQYF.

As regards this clone: Mouse gene names apply. Other nucleotide sequences from this sample produce the same CDR3. CDR3 DNA, as far as it was read: TGTGCCAGCTCGGGGGGAGTTGCAGAA. Its protein is CASSGGVAE. The entire CDR3 reads CASSGGVAETLYF. The chain joins TRBV19 to TRBJ2-3; weak D call: TRBD2 (6 bases). From the germline J gene comes the end of the CDR3, since the read stops 4 residues before it. Trimming removed 7 bases at V and 2 bases at J, with 11 bases between. CDR1 FNHDT and CDR2 SITEND come from the germline V gene (reference sequence). The CDR3 covers 13 residues. The variable domain in full, completed from reference TRBV19 and TRBJ2-3, reads GGIITQTPKFLIGQEGQKLTLKCQQNFNHDTMYWYRQDSGKGLRLIYYSITENDLQKGDLSEGYDASREKKSSFSLTVTSAQKNEMAVFLCASSGGVAETLYFGSGTRLTVL.

A few counts support this clone. The germline and genes are mouse ones. The read stops 4 residues short of the end of the CDR3; the missing end is completed from the germline J gene. Other DNA sequences from this sample encode an identical CDR3 as well. The chain has TRBV13-3 and TRBJ2-1; TRBD2 aligns across 8 bases. This CDR3 spans 15 amino acids. V lost 4 bases and J lost 1; bases outside the gene matches: 4. CDR1 NNHDY and CDR2 SYVADS come from the germline V gene. The sequenced CDR3 bases are TGTGCCAGCAGTCCTCTGGGGGGAAACTATGCT. Encoded protein: CASSPLGGNYA. Given in full, the CDR3 is CASSPLGGNYAEQFF.

This clone was counted at least ten times. The gene names given are mouse names. The read terminates 4 residues before the CDR3 end, so the remaining end is supplied by the germline J gene. The chain carries TRBV17 and TRBJ2-2; TRBD2 agrees at 9 bases. J gave up 0 bases and V 4 bases, and 3 bases lay outside the gene matches. Germline CDR1 reads MNHDT; CDR2 reads YYDKIL. This CDR3 is built from 16 residues. The sequenced CDR3 bases are TGTGCTAGCAGTATCGGACTGGGGACAAACACCGGG. The encoded protein is CASSIGLGTNTG. The entire CDR3 protein reads CASSIGLGTNTGQLYF.

About this clone: Germline and genes here are mouse. The CDR3 end falls 4 residues outside the read, so it is completed with the germline J gene. The gene calls are TRBV5 and TRBJ2-1, with 7 positions matching TRBD1. Trimming cost V 4 bases and J 5 bases; bases outside gene matches: 5. Germline assignment: CDR1 LGHNA and CDR2 YNLKQL (reference sequence). The CDR3 spans 14 residues. The CDR3 spells CASSRPGQNAEQFF. The covered CDR3 bases are TGTGCCAGCAGCCGTCCGGGACAGAATGCT.

This clone was counted only a few times. The germline and genes are mouse ones. The CDR3 end falls 4 residues outside the read, so it is completed with the germline J gene. This sequence joins TRBV14 and TRBJ2-3; 11 bases agree with TRBD2. V shed 4 bases and J 0 bases; nucleotides not matched to a gene: 4. The CDR3 totals 16 residues. CDR1 is SGHDT and CDR2 is FRDEAV in the germline V gene. The CDR3 here is CASSRTGGYSAETLYF. The sequenced part of the CDR3 DNA is TGTGCCAGCAGTCGGACTGGGGGGTATAGTGCAGAA.

A few counts support this clone. Each gene name is a mouse one. The read finishes 4 residues shy of the CDR3 end, and the germline J gene is used to complete it. This chain connects TRBV17 to TRBJ2-1; tentatively, D is TRBD2 (5 bases). The germline V gene encodes CDR1 MNHDT and CDR2 YYDKIL. This CDR3 has 15 residues. The V and J ends lost 2 bases and 3 bases respectively, with 11 bases between them. The CDR3 sequence: CASSRKAGSYAEQFF. The covered CDR3 bases are TGTGCTAGCAGTAGAAAGGCTGGGAGCTATGCT.

This clone was picked up a small number of times. Mouse names are used for the genes. The missing CDR3 end, 4 residues past where the read stops, is filled in from the germline J gene. This same CDR3 is encoded by further DNA sequences in the sample. This chain links TRBV1 with TRBJ2-7; 12 bases line up with TRBD2. The germline V gene encodes CDR1 NSQYPW and CDR2 LRSPGD (reference sequence). The CDR3 runs 15 residues. CDR3 region: CTCSAAGTGGYEQYF. CDR3 bases read: TGCACCTGCAGTGCAGCTGGGACTGGGGGGTAT.

The sample holds a few counts of this clone. The gene names given are mouse names. The read halts 4 residues ahead of the CDR3 end, with the missing end drawn from the germline J gene. The rearrangement uses TRBV13-1 and TRBJ2-7, with 7 bases aligning to TRBD2. The CDR3 has 14 amino acids. Germline CDR1 and CDR2: NSHNY and SYGAGN. The chain's CDR3 is CASSDAVGGYEQYF. The DNA read from the CDR3 is TGTGCCAGCAGTGATGCAGTTGGGGGGTAT.

There are many counts of this clone. The gene symbols are mouse symbols. The read finishes 4 residues shy of the CDR3 end, and the germline J gene is used to complete it. The chain recombines TRBV17 with TRBJ1-2; TRBD1 agrees at 9 bases. CDR1 is MNHDT and CDR2 is YYDKIL in the germline V gene. V gave up 6 bases and J gave up 4 bases; unmatched junction bases: 6. The CDR3 loop spans 14 amino acids. The CDR3 bases that were read are TGTGCTAGCAGCATCCGGGACAGGGCCTCC. Amino acid sequence: CASSIRDRAS. The whole CDR3 reads CASSIRDRASDYTF. Complete variable domain (other parts from reference TRBV17 and TRBJ1-2): DTTVKQNPRYKLARVGKPVNLICSQTMNHDTMYWYQKKPNQAPKLLLFYYDKILNREADTFEKFQSSRPNNSFCSLYIGSAGLEYSAMYLCASSIRDRASDYTFGSGTRLLVI.

As regards this clone: Germline and genes here are mouse. This chain's CDR3 is CASSEEGRGSDYTF. The CDR3 DNA, read in part, is TGTGCCAGCAGTGAAGAGGGGAGGGGCTCC. The rearrangement joins TRBV13-3 to TRBJ1-2; TRBD1 is a possible D gene (5 bases). Read sequence stops 4 residues before the CDR3 end, and the germline J gene provides the missing end. The V and J ends lost 2 bases and 4 bases respectively, with 12 bases between them. Germline V gene lookup returns CDR1 NNHDY and CDR2 SYVADS. The CDR3 runs to 14 residues.

This clone was counted only a few times. Gene and germline names: mouse. The DNA ends 4 residues before the CDR3 does, and the rest of the CDR3 is filled in from the germline J gene. The chain combines TRBV1 with TRBJ2-1; D is unclear. The ends were cut back, 0 bases at V and 2 bases at J, with 8 bases in the middle. Looked up from germline, CDR1 is NSQYPW and CDR2 is LRSPGD (reference sequence). The CDR3 runs to 15 residues. Incomplete CDR3 DNA: TGCACCTGCAGTGCAGAAGACTTATACTATGCT. This gives the protein CTCSAEDLYYA. The complete CDR3 reads CTCSAEDLYYAEQFF.

About this clone: Gene names are mouse gene names. The CDR3 region is CASSIEQQDTQYF. CDR3 bases read: TGTGCCAGCAGTATTGAACAACAAGAC. The V and J genes are TRBV19 and TRBJ2-5; D is ambiguous. Read sequence stops 4 residues before the CDR3 end, and the germline J gene provides the missing end. With 2 bases removed from V and 3 bases from J, the gap between germline ends came to 7 bases. Germline CDR1 reads FNHDT; CDR2 reads SITEND (reference sequence). The CDR3 loop spans 13 amino acids.

As to this clone: These gene names are mouse names. The read terminates 4 residues ahead of where the CDR3 ends, so the germline J gene completes it. The V and J genes are TRBV5 and TRBJ2-2; TRBD1 matches 8 bases. Trimming took 4 bases from V and 0 from J; bases not matched to a gene: 4. Germline loops: CDR1 LGHNA, CDR2 YNLKQL (reference sequence). The CDR3 contains 16 residues. CDR3 region: CASSPDRGTNTGQLYF. The part of the CDR3 DNA that was read is TGTGCCAGCAGCCCAGACAGGGGAACAAACACCGGG.

Turning to this clone: Mouse gene names and germline throughout. From the germline J gene comes the end of the CDR3, since the read stops 4 residues before it. The same CDR3 also results from other DNA sequences found in this sample. V and J are TRBV13-2 and TRBJ2-3; 12 bases are a match to TRBD2. From germline, CDR1 is NNHNN and CDR2 SYGAGS (reference sequence). CDR3 length: 16 amino acids. V lost 4 bases and J lost 0; bases outside the gene matches: 3. This CDR3 is CASGSTGGASAETLYF. CDR3 bases read: TGTGCCAGCGGTTCGACTGGGGGGGCTAGTGCAGAA.

As regards this clone: Mouse names are used for the genes. The CDR3 extends 4 residues past the end of the read, so its final part is completed from the germline J gene. The chain carries TRBV5 and TRBJ2-3; 11 positions match TRBD2. The V gene's germline CDR1 is LGHNA and CDR2 YNLKQL (reference sequence). Trimming cost V 2 bases and J 1 base; bases outside gene matches: 8. The CDR3 loop spans 18 amino acids. CDR3 bases read: TGTGCCAGCAGCCAACTACTGGGGGGGCGTTTTGGTGCAGAA. Translation gives CASSQLLGGRFGAE. The full CDR3 is CASSQLLGGRFGAETLYF.

This clone was detected a few times. All gene names here are mouse names. Read coverage stops 4 residues before the CDR3 terminus; the germline J gene supplies the remainder. This rearrangement joins TRBV19 to TRBJ1-2, with TRBD1 identical over 9 bases. This CDR3 is 13 amino acids long. Germline loops: CDR1 FNHDT, CDR2 SITEND (reference sequence). This chain's CDR3 is CASRRQGGSDYTF. The sequenced CDR3 bases are TGTGCCAGCAGAAGACAGGGGGGATCC.